This T cell receptor (beta chain) was identified during a study of blood T cell repertoires in COVID-19. J gave up 5 bases and V 4 bases, and 5 bases lay outside the gene matches. CDR1 is SGHRS, CDR2 YFSETQ, per germline. The CDR3 is 14 residues long. The protocol was immunoSEQ multiplex PCR, while the TCRdb copy is restricted to in-frame clones and leaves out a portion. Of 46,000 or so clones in the sample, 75% to 90% were seen once. This clone was picked up a small number of times. This TCR derives from a woman at least 80 years old with COVID-19, enrolled during active disease. The sample was peripheral blood. The chain employs TRBV5-1 and TRBJ2-2; 7 nucleotides agree with TRBD2. The CDR3 DNA is TGCGCCAGCAGCCGAGGACTAGGAACCGGGGAGCTGTTTTTT. Protein: CASSRGLGTGELFF.